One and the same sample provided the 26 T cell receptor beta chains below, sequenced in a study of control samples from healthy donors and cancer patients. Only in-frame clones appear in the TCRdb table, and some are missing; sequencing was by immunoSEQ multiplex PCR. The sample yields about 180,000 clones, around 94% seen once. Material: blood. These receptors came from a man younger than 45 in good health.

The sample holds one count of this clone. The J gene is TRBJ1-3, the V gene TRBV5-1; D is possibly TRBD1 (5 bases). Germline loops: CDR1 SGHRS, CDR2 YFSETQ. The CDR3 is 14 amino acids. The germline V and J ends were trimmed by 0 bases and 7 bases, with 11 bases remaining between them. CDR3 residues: CASSLGGFGNTIYF. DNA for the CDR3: TGCGCCAGCAGCTTGGGGGGCTTCGGTAACACCATATATTTT.

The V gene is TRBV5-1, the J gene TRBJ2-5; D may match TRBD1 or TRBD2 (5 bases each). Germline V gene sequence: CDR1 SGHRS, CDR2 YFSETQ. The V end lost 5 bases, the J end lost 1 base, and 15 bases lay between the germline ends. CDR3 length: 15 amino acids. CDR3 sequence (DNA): TGCGCCAGCAGGCAAAACGCCGGGACCCAAGAGACCCAGTACTTC. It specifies CASRQNAGTQETQYF.

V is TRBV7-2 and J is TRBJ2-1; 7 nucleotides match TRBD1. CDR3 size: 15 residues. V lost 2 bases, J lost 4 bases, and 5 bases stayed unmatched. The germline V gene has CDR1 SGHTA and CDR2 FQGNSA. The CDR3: CASSLLGGEYNEQFF. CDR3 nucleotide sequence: TGTGCCAGCAGCTTATTAGGGGGCGAGTACAATGAGCAGTTCTTC. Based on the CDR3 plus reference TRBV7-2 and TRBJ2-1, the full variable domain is GAGVSQSPSNKVTEKGKDVELRCDPISGHTALYWYRQSLGQGLEFLIYFQGNSAPDKSGLPSDRFSAERTGGSVSTLTIQRTQQEDSAVYLCASSLLGGEYNEQFFGPGTRLTVL.

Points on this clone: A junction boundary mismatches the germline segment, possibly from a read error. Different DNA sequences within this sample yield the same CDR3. The CDR3 nucleotides are TGTGCCAGCAGGGCCGGGCTCGGGGAGCTATTTTTT. It specifies CASRAGLGELFF. V is TRBV6-5 and J is TRBJ2-2; perhaps TRBD2 as D (5 bases). The V gene's germline CDR1 is MNHEY and CDR2 SVGAGI. The CDR3 runs to 12 residues.

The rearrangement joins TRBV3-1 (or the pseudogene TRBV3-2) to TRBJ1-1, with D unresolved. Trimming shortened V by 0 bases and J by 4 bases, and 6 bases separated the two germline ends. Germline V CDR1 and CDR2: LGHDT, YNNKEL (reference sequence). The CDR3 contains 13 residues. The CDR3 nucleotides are TGTGCCAGCAGCCAAGAGTGGGGCACTGAAGCTTTCTTT. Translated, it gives CASSQEWGTEAFF.

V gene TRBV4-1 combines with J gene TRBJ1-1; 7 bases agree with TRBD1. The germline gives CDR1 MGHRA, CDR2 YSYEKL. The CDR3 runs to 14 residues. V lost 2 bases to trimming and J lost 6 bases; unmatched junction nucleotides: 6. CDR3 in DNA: TGCGCCAGCAGCCAACGATCGCAGGGGGCTGAAGCTTTCTTT. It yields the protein CASSQRSQGAEAFF.

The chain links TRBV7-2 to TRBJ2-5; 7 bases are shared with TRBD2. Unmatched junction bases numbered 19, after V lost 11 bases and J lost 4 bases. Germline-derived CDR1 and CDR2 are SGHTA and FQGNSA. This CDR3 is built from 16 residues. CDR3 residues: CASSLVAGRVGETQYF. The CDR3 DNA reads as TGTGCCTCCAGCTTAGTTGCAGGGAGGGTTGGAGAGACCCAGTACTTC.

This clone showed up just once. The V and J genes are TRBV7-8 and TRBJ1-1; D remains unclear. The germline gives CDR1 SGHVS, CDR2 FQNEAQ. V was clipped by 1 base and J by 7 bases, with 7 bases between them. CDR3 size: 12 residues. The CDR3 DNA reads TGTGCCAGCAGCTTAGTTTGGTTTGAAGCTTTCTTT. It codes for CASSLVWFEAFF.

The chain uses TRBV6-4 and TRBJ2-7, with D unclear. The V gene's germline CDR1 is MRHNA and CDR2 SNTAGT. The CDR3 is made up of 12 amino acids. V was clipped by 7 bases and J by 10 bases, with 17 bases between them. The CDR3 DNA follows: TGTGCCAGCATCGCCCAGGATCTACAACAGTACTTC. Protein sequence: CASIAQDLQQYF.

CDR3 DNA sequence: TGTGCCAGCAGCCGACGGACAGGGGGAATCGAGACCCAGTACTTC. This gives the protein CASSRRTGGIETQYF. The V call is TRBV5-8, the J call TRBJ2-5; the match to TRBD1 covers 10 bases. The CDR3 loop spans 15 amino acids. CDR1 is SGHTS and CDR2 is YDEGEE in the germline V gene. With 4 bases clipped from V and 5 bases from J, the junction kept 8 bases outside the gene matches.

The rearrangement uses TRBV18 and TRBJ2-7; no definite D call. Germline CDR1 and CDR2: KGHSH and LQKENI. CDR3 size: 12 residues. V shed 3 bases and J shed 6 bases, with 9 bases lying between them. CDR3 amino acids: CASSPAGSEQYF. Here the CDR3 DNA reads TGTGCCAGCTCACCGGCCGGATCCGAGCAGTACTTC.

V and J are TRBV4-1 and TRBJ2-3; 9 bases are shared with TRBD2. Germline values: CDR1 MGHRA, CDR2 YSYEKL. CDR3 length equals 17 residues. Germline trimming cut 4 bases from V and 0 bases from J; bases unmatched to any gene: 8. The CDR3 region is CASSPYSLAGSTDTQYF. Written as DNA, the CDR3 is TGCGCCAGCAGCCCGTATTCCCTAGCGGGGAGCACAGATACGCAGTATTTT.

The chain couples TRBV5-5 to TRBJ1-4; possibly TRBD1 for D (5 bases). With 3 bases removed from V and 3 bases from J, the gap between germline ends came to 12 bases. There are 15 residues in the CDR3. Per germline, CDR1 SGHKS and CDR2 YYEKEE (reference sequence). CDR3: CASSWGGGPNEKLFF. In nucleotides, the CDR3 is TGTGCCAGCAGCTGGGGCGGCGGGCCTAATGAAAAACTGTTTTTT.

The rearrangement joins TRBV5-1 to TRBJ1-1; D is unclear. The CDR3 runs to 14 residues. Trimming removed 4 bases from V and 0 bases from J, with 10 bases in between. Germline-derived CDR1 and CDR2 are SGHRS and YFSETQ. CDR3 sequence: CASSLHLLNTEAFF. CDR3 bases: TGCGCCAGCAGCCTTCACCTTCTGAACACTGAAGCTTTCTTT. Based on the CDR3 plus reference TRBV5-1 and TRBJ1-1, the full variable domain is KAGVTQTPRYLIKTRGQQVTLSCSPISGHRSVSWYQQTPGQGLQFLFEYFSETQRNKGNFPGRFSGRQFSNSRSEMNVSTLELGDSALYLCASSLHLLNTEAFFGQGTRLTVV.

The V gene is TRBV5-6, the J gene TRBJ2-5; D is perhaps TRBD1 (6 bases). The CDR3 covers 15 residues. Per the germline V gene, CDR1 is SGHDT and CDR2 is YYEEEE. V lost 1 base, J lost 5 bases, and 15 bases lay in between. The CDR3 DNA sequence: TGTGCCAGCAGCTTGTGGTCAGGGGCTAAGGAGACCCAGTACTTC. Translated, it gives CASSLWSGAKETQYF.

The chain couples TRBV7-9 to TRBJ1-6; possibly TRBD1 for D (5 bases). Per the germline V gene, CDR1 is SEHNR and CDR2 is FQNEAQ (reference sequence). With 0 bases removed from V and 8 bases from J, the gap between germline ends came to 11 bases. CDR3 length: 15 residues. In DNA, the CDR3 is TGTGCCAGCAGCTTAGCACTGGGACCCTATTCACCCCTCCACTTT. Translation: CASSLALGPYSPLHF.

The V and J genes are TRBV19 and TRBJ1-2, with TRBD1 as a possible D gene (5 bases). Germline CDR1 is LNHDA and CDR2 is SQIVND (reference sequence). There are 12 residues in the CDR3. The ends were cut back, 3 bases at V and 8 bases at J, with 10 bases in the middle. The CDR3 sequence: CASSIRDAGYTF. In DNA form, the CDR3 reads TGTGCCAGTAGTATTCGGGACGCCGGCTACACCTTC.

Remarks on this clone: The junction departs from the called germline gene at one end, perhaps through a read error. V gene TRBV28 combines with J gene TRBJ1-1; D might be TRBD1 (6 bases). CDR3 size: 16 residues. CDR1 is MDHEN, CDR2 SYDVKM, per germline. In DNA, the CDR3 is TGTGCCGGCAGTTCGGTTAGGACAGCATTAAACACTGAAGCTTTCTTT. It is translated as CAGSSVRTALNTEAFF.

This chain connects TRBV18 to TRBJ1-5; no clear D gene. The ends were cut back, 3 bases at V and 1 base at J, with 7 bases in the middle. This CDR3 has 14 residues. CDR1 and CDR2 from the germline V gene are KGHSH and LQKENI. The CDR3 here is CASSPRSSNQPQHF. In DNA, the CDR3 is TGTGCCAGCTCACCTCGATCGAGCAATCAGCCCCAGCATTTT.

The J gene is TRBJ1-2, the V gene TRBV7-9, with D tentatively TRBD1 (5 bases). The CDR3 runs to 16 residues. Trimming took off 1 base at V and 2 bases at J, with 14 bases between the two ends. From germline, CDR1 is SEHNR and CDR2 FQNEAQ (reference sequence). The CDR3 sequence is CASSLVGTEPNYGYTF. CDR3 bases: TGTGCCAGCAGCTTAGTAGGGACCGAACCCAACTATGGCTACACCTTC. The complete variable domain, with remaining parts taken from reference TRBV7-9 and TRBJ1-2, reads DTGVSQNPRHKITKRGQNVTFRCDPISEHNRLYWYRQTLGQGPEFLTYFQNEAQLEKSRLLSDRFSAERPKGSFSTLEIQRTEQGDSAMYLCASSLVGTEPNYGYTFGSGTRLTVV.

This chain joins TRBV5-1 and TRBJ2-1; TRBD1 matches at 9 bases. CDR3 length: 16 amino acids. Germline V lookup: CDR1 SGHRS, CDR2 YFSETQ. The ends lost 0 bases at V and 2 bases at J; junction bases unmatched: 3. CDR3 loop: CASSLEGQGTYNEQFF. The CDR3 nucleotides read TGCGCCAGCAGCTTGGAGGGACAGGGTACCTACAATGAGCAGTTCTTC.

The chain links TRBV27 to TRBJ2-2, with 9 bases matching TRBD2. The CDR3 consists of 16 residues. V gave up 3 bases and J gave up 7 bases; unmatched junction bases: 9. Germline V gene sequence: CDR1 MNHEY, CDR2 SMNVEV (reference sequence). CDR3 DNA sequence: TGTGCCAGCAGTTTTCTCCCTAGCGGGAAGGGCGGGGAGCTGTTTTTT. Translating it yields CASSFLPSGKGGELFF.

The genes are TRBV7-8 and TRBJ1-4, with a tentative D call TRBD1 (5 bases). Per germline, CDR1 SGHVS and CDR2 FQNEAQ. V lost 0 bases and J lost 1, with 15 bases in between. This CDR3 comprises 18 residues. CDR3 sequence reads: CASSLAVGGGVTNEKLFF. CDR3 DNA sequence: TGTGCCAGCAGCTTAGCGGTGGGGGGAGGCGTAACTAATGAAAAACTGTTTTTT.

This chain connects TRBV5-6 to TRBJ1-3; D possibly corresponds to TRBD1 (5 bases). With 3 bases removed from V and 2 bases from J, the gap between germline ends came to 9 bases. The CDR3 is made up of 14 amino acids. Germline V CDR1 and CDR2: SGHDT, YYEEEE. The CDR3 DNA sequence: TGTGCCAGCAGCTCCGAGGGGACTGGAAACACCATATATTTT. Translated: CASSSEGTGNTIYF.

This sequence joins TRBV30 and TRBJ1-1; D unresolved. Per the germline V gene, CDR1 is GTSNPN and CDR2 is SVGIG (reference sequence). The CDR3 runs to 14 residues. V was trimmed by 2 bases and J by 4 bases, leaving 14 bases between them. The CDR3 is CAWSKGPDGTEAFF. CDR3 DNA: TGTGCCTGGAGTAAGGGCCCGGACGGCACTGAAGCTTTCTTT.

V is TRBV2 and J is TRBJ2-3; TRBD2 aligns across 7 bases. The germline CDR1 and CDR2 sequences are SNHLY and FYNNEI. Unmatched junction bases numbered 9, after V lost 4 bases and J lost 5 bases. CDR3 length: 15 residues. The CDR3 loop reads CASSGGRIAGDTQYF. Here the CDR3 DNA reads TGTGCCAGCAGTGGGGGGAGAATAGCGGGAGATACGCAGTATTTT.